The rows below give T cell receptor beta chains drawn from one sample of a study of cytomegalovirus exposure and HLA in healthy donors. The method was immunoSEQ multiplex PCR; TCRdb's version includes in-frame clones alone and lacks a portion of them. The sample records some 65,000 clones, over 60% being singletons. The sequenced sample was PBMCs. Source of these receptors: a man over 45 in good health and CMV-seropositive. Each CDR3 is given with its conserved first and last residue. The D gene is left open where the match is weak. Clone size appears in some rows only: once, few, many, or a class for an expanded clone.

D	size	V	J	DNA	CDR3
TRBD2	few	TRBV10-2	TRBJ2-1	TGCGCCAGCAGTCCTCCCCGGTGGGAGCGGGGAAACCTAGTTATTGGGAATGAGCAGTTCTTC	CASSPPRWERGNLVIGNEQFF
TRBD1	-	TRBV11-2	TRBJ1-4	TGTGCCAGCAGCCCGGACAGGGGGGCAGTGGAACTGTTTTTT	CASSPDRGAVELFF
-	-	TRBV29-1	TRBJ2-5	TGCAGCGTTGGGGACAGCCGGGGGGAGACCCAGTACTTC	CSVGDSRGETQYF
-	-	TRBV19	TRBJ2-6	TGTGCCAGTAGTATAGCAGGGGCTATGGGGGCCAACGTCCTGACTTTC	CASSIAGAMGANVLTF
-	few	TRBV7-9	TRBJ2-7	TGTGCCAGCAGCCCTTGGAGGGGGCAGTCCTACGAGCAGTACTTC	CASSPWRGQSYEQYF
TRBD2	-	TRBV4-2	TRBJ2-7	TGTGCCAGCAGCCAAGTGGGGAGCGGGGGCCCCTACGAGCAGTACTTC	CASSQVGSGGPYEQYF
TRBD1	-	TRBV11-2	TRBJ1-4	TGTGCCAGCAGCTTACACAGGGGCGATACTAATGAAAAACTGTTTTTT	CASSLHRGDTNEKLFF
-	few	TRBV27	TRBJ1-1	TGTGCCAGCAGAGCGTCAGGGGATCGTGGGAACACTGAAGCTTTCTTT	CASRASGDRGNTEAFF
-	few	TRBV5-1	TRBJ2-2	TGCGCCAGCAGCTCCAGGGGGCGCGGGAGGAACACCGGGGAGCTGTTTTTT	CASSSRGRGRNTGELFF
TRBD1	-	TRBV28	TRBJ1-4	TGTGCCAGCGAAGTGCCAGGGGGTAAAAATGAAAAACTGTTTTTT	CASEVPGGKNEKLFF
-	-	TRBV5-4	TRBJ1-2	TGTGCCAGCAGCTCCGGGAAAAACAGACCTAACTATGGCTACACCTTC	CASSSGKNRPNYGYTF
-	-	TRBV11-3	TRBJ2-7	TGTGCCAGCAGCTTAGATGGTCGGGGAGGTAATGACGAGCAGTACTTC	CASSLDGRGGNDEQYF
TRBD2	once	TRBV7-2	TRBJ2-1	TGTGCCAGCAGCTCGACTAGCGGGAACAATGAGCAGTTCTTC	CASSSTSGNNEQFF
-	-	TRBV9	TRBJ2-5	TGTGCCAGCAGCGCCCAAAACAGGGAAGAGACCCAGTACTTC	CASSAQNREETQYF
TRBD1	-	TRBV6-1	TRBJ1-5	TGTGCCAGCGGGGGGACAGGGAGGAGCAATCAGCCCCAGCATTTT	CASGGTGRSNQPQHF
TRBD1	few	TRBV7-2	TRBJ2-3	TGTGCCAGCACCAAGGACAGGGGGCGCTGGGATACGCAGTATTTT	CASTKDRGRWDTQYF
-	-	TRBV30	TRBJ1-4	TGTGCCTGGAGTGTAGATATACGGGAAAAACTGTTTTTT	CAWSVDIREKLFF
-	-	TRBV30	TRBJ1-6	TGTGCCTGGAGTGTAGGGGGAGAATCACCCCTCCACTTT	CAWSVGGESPLHF
-	once	TRBV10-1	TRBJ2-3	TGCGCCAGCAGTGACGGGACTAGCACAGATACGCAGTATTTT	CASSDGTSTDTQYF
-	-	TRBV18	TRBJ2-6	TGTGCCAGCTCGCTAGATAACCTCTCTGGGGCCAACGTCCTGACTTTC	CASSLDNLSGANVLTF
-	-	TRBV30	TRBJ1-2	TGTGCCTGGGAGGGACTAGGGGTCGAGGACTATGGCTACACCTTC	CAWEGLGVEDYGYTF
TRBD1	-	TRBV11-2	TRBJ1-1	TGTGCCAGCAGCTTTTATGTGACAGGGGGCTATGGCACTGAAGCTTTCTTT	CASSFYVTGGYGTEAFF
TRBD2	-	TRBV9	TRBJ2-7	TGTGCCAGCAGCCTAGGGACTAGCGGTTCCTACGAGCAGTACTTC	CASSLGTSGSYEQYF
TRBD1	once	TRBV6-5	TRBJ1-2	TGTGCCAGCAGTCGACAGGGTGAATATGGCTACACCTTC	CASSRQGEYGYTF
-	-	TRBV4-1	TRBJ1-1	TGCGCCAGCAGCCCAAGAGGGACTGAAGCTTTCTTT	CASSPRGTEAFF
-	-	TRBV7-8	TRBJ2-5	TGTGCCAGCAGCAAAAACAGGGAACCTCAAGAGACCCAGTACTTC	CASSKNREPQETQYF
-	-	TRBV9	TRBJ2-3	TGTGCCAGCAGCGCCCCCCTCAGCGATCAGGGAGATACGCAGTATTTT	CASSAPLSDQGDTQYF
-	once	TRBV9	TRBJ1-1	TGTGCCAGCAGCGTAGGGGGGGGTCGGGGCACTGAAGCTTTCTTT	CASSVGGGRGTEAFF
TRBD1	once	TRBV4-1	TRBJ2-2	TGCGCCAGCAGCCAAGTTGGGACAGGGATGAACACCGGGGAGCTGTTTTTT	CASSQVGTGMNTGELFF
-	few	TRBV9	TRBJ2-7	TGTGCCAGCAGCGAAACACCGGGACAAACAACCTACGAGCAGTACTTC	CASSETPGQTTYEQYF
TRBD1	-	TRBV7-8	TRBJ1-6	TGTGCCAGCAGCCCGACAGGGGGCAATTCACCCCTCCACTTT	CASSPTGGNSPLHF
TRBD1	-	TRBV5-1	TRBJ1-6	TGCGCCAGCAGCTTGGCCGGACAGGGTAATTCACCCCTCCACTTT	CASSLAGQGNSPLHF